Below are 26 T cell receptor beta chains sequenced from a single sample in a study of blood T cells in healthy people across ages. It was with a sample-barcoded 5' primer and a J-beta primer mix that a second PCR of about 6 to 12 cycles was run. TCRdb passed the 5' RACE reads through MiXCR, listing each CDR3 protein once. The data contain roughly 1,300,000 distinct CDR3 sequences, approximately 59% of them singletons. The specimen was blood. These TCRs come from a man between 18 and 35 years old in good health.

This chain links TRBV7-9 with TRBJ2-2, with D possibly matching TRBD1 (5 bases). The CDR3 runs to 15 residues. V was pared by 8 bases and J by 4 bases, with 17 bases between. Germline assignment: CDR1 SEHNR and CDR2 FQNEAQ (reference sequence). The CDR3 loop reads CASFSGKTLTGELFF. CDR3 bases: TGTGCCAGCTTCTCAGGGAAGACTCTCACCGGGGAGCTGTTTTTT.

The chain employs TRBV24-1 and TRBJ2-1, with a tentative D call TRBD2 (6 bases). Germline CDR1 reads KGHDR; CDR2 reads SFDVKD. With 4 bases removed from V and 4 bases from J, the gap between germline ends came to 13 bases. There are 15 residues in the CDR3. The CDR3: CATSDSGLTYNEQFF. The CDR3 DNA reads TGTGCCACCAGTGACTCGGGACTTACTTACAATGAGCAGTTCTTC.

The rearrangement uses TRBV6-1 and TRBJ2-7; D is perhaps TRBD1 (6 bases). With 6 bases removed from V and 2 bases from J, the gap between germline ends came to 11 bases. The CDR3 sequence is 13 residues long. Germline V lookup: CDR1 MNHNS, CDR2 SASEGT. The CDR3 region has the DNA TGTGCCAGCAGGAGGGGGACACCCTACGAGCAGTACTTC. It is translated as CASRRGTPYEQYF.

The chain has TRBV28 and TRBJ1-2; D might be TRBD1 (6 bases). The CDR3 totals 13 residues. Per the germline V gene, CDR1 is MDHEN and CDR2 is SYDVKM. V dropped 8 bases and J dropped 6 bases, with 16 bases sitting between them. The CDR3 sequence is CASPRGTNHGYTF. The CDR3 coding sequence is TGTGCCAGCCCCCGCGGGACAAACCATGGCTACACCTTC.

The chain couples TRBV20-1 to TRBJ2-7; 7 nucleotides agree with TRBD1. The CDR3 runs 14 residues. The germline V gene encodes CDR1 DFQATT and CDR2 SNEGSKA (reference sequence). V lost 3 bases, J lost 2 bases, and 7 bases stayed unmatched. CDR3 bases: TGCAGTGCTAGGCATCGGGACAGAACCTACGAGCAGTACTTC. Translating it yields CSARHRDRTYEQYF.

The rearrangement uses TRBV5-6 and TRBJ2-3; 10 bases are shared with TRBD1. The CDR3 sequence is 14 residues long. The V segment lost 5 bases and the J segment 4 bases; nucleotides outside the gene matches: 4. The germline CDR1 and CDR2 sequences are SGHDT and YYEEEE. Written as DNA, the CDR3 is TGTGCCAGCAGACCCGGACAGGGGGCAGATACGCAGTATTTT. Protein product: CASRPGQGADTQYF. Combining the CDR3 with reference TRBV5-6 and TRBJ2-3 gives the whole variable domain DAGVTQSPTHLIKTRGQQVTLRCSPKSGHDTVSWYQQALGQGPQFIFQYYEEEERQRGNFPDRFSGHQFPNYSSELNVNALLLGDSALYLCASRPGQGADTQYFGPGTRLTVL.

This clonotype turned up a few times. This chain links TRBV2 with TRBJ2-5; possible D gene TRBD2, 6 bases. The CDR3 is made up of 15 amino acids. V lost 3 bases, J lost 5 bases, and 16 bases lay in between. Germline V gene lookup returns CDR1 SNHLY and CDR2 FYNNEI. CDR3 in amino acids: CASSDPAAGLETQYF. The CDR3 nucleotides are TGTGCCAGCAGTGACCCCGCGGCGGGATTGGAGACCCAGTACTTC.

This rearrangement joins TRBV5-5 to TRBJ2-7; D not resolved. Germline CDR1 and CDR2: SGHKS and YYEKEE (reference sequence). The ends were cut back, 1 base at V and 0 bases at J, with 8 bases in the middle. The CDR3 totals 14 residues. The CDR3 nucleotides read TGTGCCAGCAGCTTGAATCCTAGCTCCTACGAGCAGTACTTC. Protein product: CASSLNPSSYEQYF.

The J gene is TRBJ2-1, the V gene TRBV15; D not certain. Germline CDR1 is LNHNV and CDR2 is YYDKDF (reference sequence). V lost 8 bases to trimming and J lost 2 bases, with 10 bases between them. This CDR3 has 13 amino acids. The DNA for the CDR3 is TGTGCCACCGGGCTAACCCCCTACAATGAGCAGTTCTTC. As protein: CATGLTPYNEQFF. The full variable domain, its missing parts supplied by reference TRBV15 and TRBJ2-1, is DAMVIQNPRYQVTQFGKPVTLSCSQTLNHNVMYWYQQKSSQAPKLLFHYYDKDFNNEADTPDNFQSRRPNTSFCFLDIRSPGLGDTAMYLCATGLTPYNEQFFGPGTRLTVL.

V gene TRBV4-1 combines with J gene TRBJ2-5, with 8 bases that match TRBD1. The CDR3 has 15 residues. From germline, CDR1 is MGHRA and CDR2 YSYEKL. Unmatched junction bases numbered 13, after V lost 2 bases and J lost 11 bases. The CDR3 region is CASSQLQGASMEQYF. CDR3 DNA: TGCGCCAGCAGCCAACTCCAGGGGGCCTCGATGGAGCAGTACTTC.

CDR3 sequence reads: CASSYVQGVYEQYF. The CDR3 DNA is TGTGCCAGCAGTTATGTACAGGGGGTCTACGAGCAGTACTTC. V gene TRBV28 combines with J gene TRBJ2-7; 8 bases map to TRBD1. CDR1 is MDHEN, CDR2 SYDVKM, per germline. The CDR3 runs 14 residues. After removal of 4 bases from V and 3 bases from J, the junction contained 5 bases not matched to a gene.

The chain combines TRBV20-1 with TRBJ2-1; D may be TRBD2 (6 bases). The CDR3 covers 17 residues. The V end was cut by 2 bases, the J end by 5 bases, with 22 bases between. Germline assignment: CDR1 DFQATT and CDR2 SNEGSKA (reference sequence). In nucleotides, the CDR3 is TGCAGTGCTAGACCCGTAGCGCCTGGGAGGTTAGACAATGAGCAGTTCTTC. It yields the protein CSARPVAPGRLDNEQFF.

This clonotype has only one observation. The rearrangement uses TRBV28 and TRBJ1-5, with 7 bases fitting TRBD1. Per the germline V gene, CDR1 is MDHEN and CDR2 is SYDVKM. Losses at the gene ends were 8 bases for V and 6 bases for J; bases not matched to a gene: 4. The CDR3 is 12 amino acids. CDR3: CASLSGGQPQHF. CDR3 coding DNA: TGTGCCAGCCTTTCAGGGGGTCAGCCCCAGCATTTT.

The V gene is TRBV7-2, the J gene TRBJ2-4; 9 nucleotides agree with TRBD2. After removal of 7 bases from V and 2 bases from J, the junction contained 9 bases not matched to a gene. There are 16 residues in the CDR3. Germline loops: CDR1 SGHTA, CDR2 FQGNSA. In DNA, the CDR3 is TGTGCCAGCACCGCGGGGGGGGGCGCCCCCAAAAACATTCAGTACTTC. It translates to CASTAGGGAPKNIQYF.

The J gene is TRBJ1-2, the V gene TRBV4-2; 7 bases match TRBD1. V trimming: 4 bases; J trimming: 7 bases; junction bases outside the gene matches: 6. This CDR3 contains 13 residues. Germline CDR1 and CDR2: LGHNA and YNFKEQ. The CDR3 region is CASSPRQGSGYTF. The CDR3 DNA reads as TGTGCCAGCAGCCCCCGACAGGGAAGTGGCTACACCTTC.

This clonotype occurred a few times. The genes are TRBV4-1 and TRBJ2-2; no reliable D call. The CDR3 runs to 14 residues. Germline V gene sequence: CDR1 MGHRA, CDR2 YSYEKL. V lost 0 bases to trimming and J lost 7 bases, with 9 bases between them. CDR3 protein: CASSQERTIGELFF. The DNA of the CDR3 is TGCGCCAGCAGCCAAGAGCGGACGATCGGGGAGCTGTTTTTT.

This clonotype has a handful of counts. The J gene is TRBJ1-2, the V gene TRBV7-9; weak D call: TRBD1 (5 bases). Germline CDR1 and CDR2: SEHNR and FQNEAQ (reference sequence). The CDR3 is made up of 14 amino acids. Trimming took 6 bases from V and 5 from J, leaving 16 bases between them. The CDR3 reads CASSFTGDYYGYTF. Written as DNA, the CDR3 is TGTGCCAGCAGTTTTACAGGAGATTATTATGGCTACACCTTC.

This sequence joins TRBV3-1 and TRBJ2-7; TRBD1 might be the D (5 bases). The DNA end is a closer match to TRBJ2-4, so the J assignment may be wrong. CDR1 is LGHDT and CDR2 is YNNKEL in the germline V gene (reference sequence). The CDR3 is made up of 13 amino acids. The CDR3 reads CASRPHGAGIQYF. The CDR3 nucleotides read TGTGCCAGCAGACCCCATGGGGCTGGCATTCAGTACTTC.

This chain uses TRBV29-1 with TRBJ1-1, with a tentative D call TRBD1 (6 bases). V lost 6 bases to trimming and J lost 2 bases, with 16 bases between them. The CDR3 is 14 residues long. Per the germline V gene, CDR1 is SQVTM and CDR2 is ANQGSEA. CDR3 residues: CSVENRQANTEAFF. The CDR3 DNA sequence: TGCAGCGTGGAAAATCGACAGGCTAACACTGAAGCTTTCTTT.

The rearrangement uses TRBV6-5 and TRBJ1-1; no clear D gene. This CDR3 contains 13 residues. The ends were cut back, 4 bases at V and 3 bases at J, with 9 bases in the middle. Germline loops: CDR1 MNHEY, CDR2 SVGAGI. DNA for the CDR3: TGTGCCAGCAGTTCAAGGTACGACACTGAAGCTTTCTTT. It codes for CASSSRYDTEAFF.

This chain connects TRBV7-2 to TRBJ1-6; D is undetermined. The CDR3 runs to 11 residues. Trimming pared 11 bases from V and 9 bases from J, leaving 11 bases between. CDR1 and CDR2 (germline): SGHTA, FQGNSA. In nucleotides, the CDR3 is TGTGCCTCCGCCGGAGGTTCACCCCTCCACTTT. It is translated as CASAGGSPLHF.

The J gene is TRBJ1-1, the V gene TRBV7-9; no clear D. The CDR3 is 11 residues long. V was shortened by 4 bases and J by 8 bases, with 8 bases between the two germline ends. CDR1 and CDR2 from the germline V gene are SEHNR and FQNEAQ (reference sequence). The CDR3 sequence: CASSWSEEAFF. DNA of the CDR3: TGTGCCAGCAGCTGGTCAGAGGAAGCTTTCTTT.

This clonotype was seen a handful of times. The chain links TRBV29-1 to TRBJ2-3, with D maybe TRBD2 (6 bases). There are 14 residues in the CDR3. Germline V gives CDR1 SQVTM, CDR2 ANQGSEA. Trimming removed 4 bases from V and 2 bases from J, with 13 bases in between. The CDR3 nucleotides are TGCAGCGTTGGGATAGCGGTGGCCACAGATACGCAGTATTTT. As protein: CSVGIAVATDTQYF.

The chain has TRBV27 and TRBJ1-2; no clear D gene. The germline V gene has CDR1 MNHEY and CDR2 SMNVEV (reference sequence). Trimming removed 4 bases from V and 2 bases from J, with 8 bases in between. CDR3 size: 13 residues. The CDR3, as DNA: TGTGCCAGCAGTTCGTCGCTAAACTATGGCTACACCTTC. Translated, it gives CASSSSLNYGYTF.

This clonotype has a handful of counts. V usage is TRBV29-1 and J usage is TRBJ2-5; D is perhaps TRBD2 (6 bases). There are 12 residues in the CDR3. V lost 7 bases to trimming and J lost 2 bases, with 11 bases between them. Germline V gives CDR1 SQVTM, CDR2 ANQGSEA. This CDR3 is CSATDYQETQYF. DNA of the CDR3: TGCAGCGCCACGGACTATCAAGAGACCCAGTACTTC.

The chain joins TRBV28 to TRBJ2-2; the D call may be TRBD1 or TRBD2 (5 bases each). CDR1 is MDHEN and CDR2 is SYDVKM in the germline V gene. The CDR3 is made up of 14 amino acids. V lost 3 bases, J lost 8 bases, and 13 bases lay in between. The CDR3 region is CASSLGDRFGELFF. CDR3 coding DNA: TGTGCCAGCAGTTTGGGAGACAGATTTGGGGAGCTGTTTTTT.